This TCR beta chain was sequenced during a study of cytomegalovirus exposure and HLA in healthy donors. Germline CDR1 and CDR2: MNHNS and SASEGT. The CDR3 totals 15 residues. Germline trimming cut 3 bases from V and 5 bases from J; bases unmatched to any gene: 7. The primer mix had 60 Vbeta and 13 Jbeta primers. The method was immunoSEQ multiplex PCR; TCRdb's version includes in-frame clones alone and lacks a portion of them. The sample holds about 140,000 clones; approximately 71% are singletons and the top ten take 4.9%. Study-wide findings and caveats: Earlier analysis found most TCR beta V segments productive about 90% or about 30% of the time. Presence/absence results assume similar sequencing depth per donor, which may not hold.

Remarks on this clone: The antigen is unknown.

Sequencing was carried out using PBMCs. V gene TRBV6-1 combines with J gene TRBJ1-2, with 9 bases aligning to TRBD1. The TCR comes from a woman aged 45 to 65 in good health and CMV-seronegative. The CDR3 here is CASSEGDRVLYGYTF. CDR3 in DNA: TGTGCCAGCAGTGAGGGGGACAGGGTTTTGTATGGCTACACCTTC.